These 9 T cell receptor beta chains originate from one sample sequenced in a study of T cell repertoires in cytomegalovirus infection. TCRdb used MiXCR to reprocess the reads, holding one entry per CDR3 protein. The table has 150,000 to 200,000 distinct CDR3 sequences, approximately 15% seen once. The sample consisted of PBMCs. All receptors come from a human donor in good health (CMV status not recorded). Some clones in this sample may be carry-over from other donors' samples.

In this sample, this clonotype turned up many times. The chain has TRBV7-6 and TRBJ2-1; 10 nucleotides line up with TRBD1. CDR3 length equals 14 residues. V gave up 5 bases and J gave up 12 bases; unmatched junction bases: 10. Germline values: CDR1 SGHVS, CDR2 FNYEAQ. CDR3 nucleotide sequence: TGTGCCAGCAGCCAACCGGGACAGGGGATAGGGCAGTTCTTC. This gives the protein CASSQPGQGIGQFF.

This chain uses TRBV5-6 with TRBJ2-7, with 8 bases identical to TRBD1. Germline CDR1 SGHDT, CDR2 YYEEEE. J lost 6 bases, V lost 2 bases, and 1 base had no gene match. The CDR3 sequence is 12 residues long. CDR3 residues: CASSFRGPEQYF. The CDR3 DNA sequence: TGTGCCAGCAGCTTCAGGGGGCCCGAGCAGTACTTC.

A note on this clonotype: One base away lies a much larger clone, so this may be a sequencing read error. The chain employs TRBV6-5 and TRBJ2-3; D perhaps matches TRBD1 (6 bases). This CDR3 has 15 residues. The V end was cut by 8 bases, the J end by 5 bases, with 20 bases between. Germline CDR1 is MNHEY and CDR2 is SVGAGI. The CDR3 loop reads CASRGASRGEDTQYF. Here the CDR3 DNA reads TGTGCCAGCCGTGGGGCTAGCAGGGGCGAAGATACGCAGTATTTT.

This clonotype turned up a few times. This chain uses TRBV18 with TRBJ2-2; 8 nucleotides agree with TRBD2. Trimming took 2 bases from V and 4 from J; bases not matched to a gene: 6. The CDR3 consists of 16 residues. Germline CDR1 and CDR2: KGHSH and LQKENI. CDR3 in DNA: TGTGCCAGCTCACCAATAACTAGCGGTGCCACCGGGGAGCTGTTTTTT. This gives the protein CASSPITSGATGELFF. Full variable domain (remainder filled in from reference TRBV18 and TRBJ2-2): NAGVMQNPRHLVRRRGQEARLRCSPMKGHSHVYWYRQLPEEGLKFMVYLQKENIIDESGMPKERFSAEFPKEGPSILRIQQVVRGDSAAYFCASSPITSGATGELFFGEGSRLTVL.

This clonotype showed up just a few times. The chain employs TRBV24-1 and TRBJ2-5; 8 bases fit TRBD1. The CDR3 has 15 residues. J was trimmed by 0 bases and V by 3 bases; bases with no gene match: 2. Per the germline V gene, CDR1 is KGHDR and CDR2 is SFDVKD. This CDR3 reads CATSDGTGHQETQYF. CDR3 sequence (DNA): TGTGCCACCAGTGATGGGACAGGACACCAAGAGACCCAGTACTTC.

A remark on this clonotype: Because the CDR3 is missing its conserved closing phenylalanine or tryptophan, this is likely a read error. The chain has TRBV7-9 and TRBJ2-1; weak D call: TRBD2 (6 bases). Deletions cut 3 bases from V and 4 bases from J, with 19 bases between. CDR3 length equals 17 residues. Germline CDR1 is SEHNR and CDR2 is FQNEAQ (reference sequence). The CDR3 nucleotides are TGTGCCAGCAGCTTGCCGGTAGGAGGGATGGGGTACAATGAGCAGTTCGTC. It translates to CASSLPVGGMGYNEQFV.

The gene calls are TRBV24-1 and TRBJ2-1; perhaps TRBD1 as D (5 bases). V lost 7 bases, J lost 0 bases, and 12 bases lay in between. Germline V gene data show CDR1 as KGHDR and CDR2 as SFDVKD. The CDR3 spans 15 residues. The CDR3 sequence: CATSLTGSSYNEQFF. The CDR3 DNA reads as TGTGCCACCAGCTTAACAGGTAGCTCCTACAATGAGCAGTTCTTC.

This clonotype occurred many times. The chain carries TRBV7-2 and TRBJ1-1; no definite D call. CDR1 and CDR2 (germline): SGHTA, FQGNSA. Trimming shortened V by 1 base and J by 4 bases, and 13 bases separated the two germline ends. The CDR3 runs 15 residues. CDR3 DNA sequence: TGTGCCAGCAGCTTAGGCAACAGTGAGGGCACTGAAGCTTTCTTT. This sequence encodes CASSLGNSEGTEAFF.

This clonotype was seen more than once but under ten times. This chain uses TRBV29-1 with TRBJ2-1; 11 bases match TRBD1. Germline-derived CDR1 and CDR2 are SQVTM and ANQGSEA. The V gene end was trimmed by 5 bases and the J gene end by 4 bases; junction bases not matched to a gene: 7. The CDR3 is made up of 15 amino acids. The CDR3 DNA reads as TGCAGCGTTTCTCCGGGACAGGGGGTGTACAATGAGCAGTTCTTC. Protein: CSVSPGQGVYNEQFF.